This TCR beta chain was found in a study of cytomegalovirus exposure and HLA in healthy donors (dated by TCRdb to the late 2010s). The study in broad terms: An earlier analysis of roughly 630 of the donors reported 250 to 300 Gb of sequence data and approximately 110 million unique TCR beta sequences from 150 million to 200 million T cells. In a later genetic analysis, genome-wide SNP genotypes for about three fifths of the roughly 670 donors were used, and that subset was treated as a discovery cohort. An earlier analysis of approximately 500 of the donors applied high-throughput TCR beta sequencing to assess whether each TCR beta V gene segment acted as functional or pseudogenic. Rather than drawing on any new phenotypic data, the later analysis identified candidate immune exposures from TCR beta sequences and the way those sequences occurred across donors. Five DR-DQ haplotypes were treated as single units for association and clustering because of strong linkage in the cohort. Across approximately 400 genotyped donors of the cohort, an average of about 240,000 unique TCR beta nucleotide sequences per donor were sequenced, and approximately 17% of those sequences were non-productive. The study used immunosequencing to profile the T cell repertoires of several hundred subjects and linked those repertoires to cytomegalovirus serostatus. Besides the first cohort of roughly 700 subjects, a separate validation cohort made up of some 110 different subjects was used. Typing coverage differed by locus: A, B, C, DRB1 and DQB1 were typed in roughly 620-640 donors, DQA1 in around 500, DPA1 in some 610, and DPB1 in approximately 450. Class I and class II HLA loci were covered by the typing at four-digit resolution. The aim of the study was to test whether cataloging public T cell receptors could identify signatures of past pathogen exposure. An early release that covered 640 HLA-typed donors contained about 300 gigabases of sequencing data and roughly 84 million unique TCR sequences. In a later analysis, previously published TCR beta repertoires from several hundred donors were re-analyzed and high-resolution HLA genotyping was added so that TCR occurrence patterns could be studied. The study combined high-throughput TCR immunosequencing, statistical association of individual TCRs with disease status, and machine learning to predict cytomegalovirus infection status. Among the roughly 400 genotyped donors, around 81% belonged to the genetic ancestry cluster associated with self-reported Caucasian donors. Every repertoire in the discovery cohort had been generated on one and the same sequencing platform. Donor age, sex, ethnicity and CMV serostatus were compiled alongside the repertoire data. Study-level results and caveats: Some 15 rarely observed V segments, including chromosome 9 orphons, were excluded from the earlier analysis of some 590 of the donors because counts were too low. Linkage disequilibrium might explain the correlated functional status among segregating V segments, but an unknown experimental factor could not be ruled out. In a later genetic analysis, fewer N-insertions in productive TCRs were reported among donors in an Asian-associated ancestry cluster than the approximately 670-donor mean. For the cohort, immune exposure information was limited to CMV serostatus. In a later analysis, most CMV-associated TCR beta chains were found to appear HLA-restricted, with HLA associations seemingly driven largely by CMV exposure. Because some donors lacked HLA typing at each locus, the association tests relied only on the typed subset. An earlier analysis of approximately 500 of the donors showed that most TCR beta V segments appeared in productive rearrangements either about 90% or about 30% of the time, which broadly matched IMGT annotations. The presence/absence analyses assumed that sequencing depth was roughly uniform across donors, and that assumption may not be true. This cohort had only TCR beta chains sequenced, and the lack of alpha or paired-chain data limited which features could be detected. At a false discovery rate of 0.05, a later analysis linked some 18,000 TCR beta sequences to specific HLA alleles. While some public TCRs were present in many individuals, most TCR sequences turned up only very rarely across donors. The authors suggested that the approach could potentially be extended to other disease states and immunological phenotypes. In both the original and validation cohorts, the classifier was reported to diagnose cytomegalovirus status with high specificity and sensitivity. Compared with equally common non-associated chains, HLA-associated TCR beta chains in a later analysis were more clonally expanded and had lower generation probabilities. A later analysis found that TCR association rates varied across HLA loci, with DRB1 alleles showing the most associated TCRs and HLA-C alleles the fewest. A few of the identified cytomegalovirus-associated TCR beta chains were confirmed in vitro to be specific for cytomegalovirus antigens. A total of 150 or so TCR beta chains were listed by the study as associated with cytomegalovirus. A further reported finding was that TCR beta sequences accurately predicted the HLA-A and HLA-B alleles for most subjects in the first cohort. When HLA alleles, especially DR and DQ, strongly co-occurred, TCR associations were difficult to assign to individual alleles. Some IMGT-functional V segments, including TRBV6-2 and TRBV6-3, could not be told apart with the 87-base-pair reads, so those segments were excluded. The sequencing pipeline was judged likely to have produced a cluster of highly shared sequence variants as a technical artifact. In a later analysis, several top co-occurrence clusters were reported to appear linked to parvovirus B19, influenza, CMV and Epstein-Barr virus. An association between a missense DCLRE1C variant and V-gene and J-gene trimming of TCR beta chains was found in a later genetic analysis and replicated in an independent cohort.

Regarding this clone: Which antigen it targets is not known. No much larger clonotype is one base removed from it; base qualities were not supplied.

The cohort comprised some 700 healthy bone marrow donors. Cohort members were all nominally healthy when sampled, although unrecorded immune exposures were likely present. The donor tested CMV seropositive and was one of the 289 seropositive cohort members. A peripheral blood sample was collected from each donor, and TCR beta sequencing was performed on peripheral blood mononuclear cells. Genomic DNA was extracted from the blood cell samples with the Qiagen DNeasy Blood Extraction Kit. Receptor amplification or capture employed the immunoSEQ multiplex PCR assay. The multiplex PCR relied on a mix of 60 forward primers for TCR Vbeta segments and 13 reverse primers for TCR Jbeta segments. A multiplex PCR assay on genomic DNA amplified the CDR3 region of rearranged TCR beta genes. The amplified TCR beta libraries were sequenced on the Illumina HiSeq System as 87-base-pair reads. Processing in the source paper ran as follows. A later analysis tallied around 80 million unique TCR beta chains across the 666 repertoires, and roughly 11 million of those chains were shared by two or more donors. A nearest-neighbor algorithm error-corrected the raw reads and collapsed the reads into unique sequences, merging closely related sequences to remove PCR and sequencing errors. To assign V, D and J gene segments, CDR3 sequences were aligned to IMGT reference sequences. Each retained sequence needed at least a six-nucleotide match to both a V gene segment and a J gene segment. A rearrangement was called productive if the CDR3 had no stop codons and remained in frame with V and J, and every other rearrangement was called non-productive. CDR3 was defined by IMGT convention, running from the second conserved V-encoded cysteine to the conserved J-encoded phenylalanine. The earlier analysis of about 590 of the donors excluded sequences that lacked an unambiguous match to a single V gene segment. An earlier analysis of some 610 of the donors called V segments functional above 56.7% productive rearrangements and segregating when the between-donor standard deviation exceeded 5%. A statistical classification framework was developed to diagnose cytomegalovirus status using the catalog of TCR beta chain sequences. In a later analysis, TCR nucleotide sequences were compared against IMGT/GENE-DB human TR gene sequences so that V and J genes could be assigned. The TCRdist pipeline was used in a later analysis to assign CDR3 sequences and most-parsimonious VDJ recombination scenarios. In a later analysis, each TCR beta chain was defined by its CDR3 amino acid sequence together with its V-gene family, and reads lacking a unique V-gene family were excluded. A later analysis removed over 500 highly shared, low-generation-probability nucleotide sequences to deal with suspected cross-contamination and a sequencing artifact. In a later analysis, a clonal expansion index was calculated for each public chain from normalized within-repertoire ranks of inferred template counts. In a later analysis, generation probabilities were computed with a VDJ recombination model fitted to out-of-frame rearrangements, and the resulting probabilities were checked against IGoR. A later analysis scored TCR-TCR, TCR-HLA and TCR-CMV co-occurrence with hypergeometric tests, applying a repertoire-size bias correction to TCR pairs. False discovery rates were estimated in a later analysis by permuting HLA or CMV assignments 20 times. A later analysis grouped co-occurring TCRs with DBSCAN, adding TCRdist sequence similarity when clustering within HLA-allele-positive subsets. Co-occurrence clustering excluded repertoires with fewer than 30,000 or more than 120,000 public chains, plus five with anomalous nucleotide sharing. Drawn from immuneACCESS, this table holds only the in-frame rearrangements with V and J called that TCRdb kept. Clones are partly lost; checked studies trace under half to an unresolved V gene and leave the rest unexplained. The V and J calls and the clone size are those of that table, but D and trimming were determined from the DNA. Here the sample has 300,000 or so clones; 84% occur a single time. The top ten clonotypes cover approximately 2% of the sample.

The germline V gene (reference sequence) specifies MNHEY as CDR1 and SMNVEV as CDR2. The CDR3 goes from the cysteine to the phenylalanine over 14 residues. Solely the CDR3 DNA is kept, with 42 bases framed from the first base. Compared with germline, V lacks 4 bases and J lacks 10 bases; bases without a gene match: 7. This sequence uses TRBV27 and TRBJ1-4; 9 bases in the junction line up with TRBD1. The sequenced material came from PBMCs. This sequence originates from a woman in her 40s in good health and CMV-seropositive. CDR3 region: CASSSGQGSRKLFF. The nucleotides are TGTGCCAGCAGTTCAGGACAGGGGTCTAGAAAACTGTTTTTT.